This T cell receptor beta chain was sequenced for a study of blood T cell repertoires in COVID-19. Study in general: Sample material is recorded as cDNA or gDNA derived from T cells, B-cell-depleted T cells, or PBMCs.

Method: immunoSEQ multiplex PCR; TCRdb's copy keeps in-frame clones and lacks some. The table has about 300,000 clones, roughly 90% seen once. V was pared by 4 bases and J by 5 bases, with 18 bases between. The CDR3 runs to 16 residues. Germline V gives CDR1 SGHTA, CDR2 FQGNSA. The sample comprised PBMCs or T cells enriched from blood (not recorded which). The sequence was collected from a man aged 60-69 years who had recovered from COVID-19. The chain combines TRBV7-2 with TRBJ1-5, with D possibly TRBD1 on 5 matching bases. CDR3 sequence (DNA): TGTGCCAGCAGCTCCCACGGTAAAGGGGCCGATCAGCCCCAGCATTTT. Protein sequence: CASSSHGKGADQPQHF.